This T cell receptor beta chain stems from a study of T-cell memory formation after mild COVID-19. TCRdb re-called the 5' RACE reads with MiXCR, one entry per CDR3 protein. The sample consists of roughly 610,000 distinct CDR3 sequences, roughly 17% of them appearing once. Germline CDR1 SGDLS, CDR2 YYNGEE. The CDR3 totals 14 residues. Trimming cost V 2 bases and J 6 bases; bases outside gene matches: 6. The V gene is TRBV9, the J gene TRBJ1-2; 8 nucleotides agree with TRBD1. The sequencing input was PBMCs or a T cell subset sorted from them (not recorded which). This clonotype originated in an adult woman who had mild COVID-19 (a few samples of this study predate the infection). Cell type and time point are not known. The CDR3 nucleotides read TGTGCCAGCAGCGTGACTGACAGGGGAGATGGCTACACCTTC. It specifies CASSVTDRGDGYTF.